The rows below give T cell receptor beta chains drawn from one sample of a study of T-cell reconstitution after alpha-beta-depleted transplantation in children. A single record per CDR3 protein comes from TCRdb applying MiXCR to the PCR reads. The data contain 240,000 or so distinct CDR3 sequences, more than 10% of them singletons. This material consisted of PBMCs from the stem cell graft donor, taken from the stem cell graft. Receptor source: a human donor who donated a stem cell graft to a child with acute lymphoblastic leukemia. Each CDR3 is given with its conserved first and last residue. The D gene is left open where the match is weak. Clone sizes are shown as once, few or many counts, or a class when the clone is expanded.

V gene,J gene,D gene,clone size,CDR3 DNA,CDR3 protein
TRBV9,TRBJ2-3,.,many,TGTGCCAGCAGCGTAGGGTTCGATACGCAGTATTTT,CASSVGFDTQYF
TRBV2,TRBJ2-3,TRBD2,once,TGTGCCCGCTACGCGACCCATCTAGCGGGAGTTTCCACAGATACGCAGTATTTT,CARYATHLAGVSTDTQYF
TRBV24-1,TRBJ2-3,.,many,TGTGCCACCAGTCCACGCAGTCCGCTCACAGATACGCAGTATTTT,CATSPRSPLTDTQYF
TRBV27,TRBJ1-5,.,few,TGTGCCAGCAGTTTATCAGGGGAGAATCAGCCCCAGCATTTT,CASSLSGENQPQHF
TRBV20-1,TRBJ1-1,TRBD1,many,TGCAGTGCTAGAGATGCCAACAGGGGGTGGACTGAAGCTTTCTTT,CSARDANRGWTEAFF
TRBV25-1,TRBJ1-2,.,many,TGTGCCAGCTCGAGCTCGGGTTATGGCTACACCTTC,CASSSSGYGYTF
TRBV5-5,TRBJ2-7,TRBD1,few,TGTGCCAGCAGCATTAGGACAGGGGAAGGCGAGCAGTACTTC,CASSIRTGEGEQYF
TRBV7-2,TRBJ1-2,.,many,TGTGCCAGCAATCAAGGAGGGGATCGCGGCTACACCTTC,CASNQGGDRGYTF
TRBV3-1,TRBJ2-2,TRBD2,many,TGTGCCAGCAGCCAGACCGACCTAGCGGGGCGACTGAACACCGGGGAGCTGTTTTTT,CASSQTDLAGRLNTGELFF
TRBV7-3,TRBJ2-3,.,many,TGTGCCAGCAGCTTAAGGGGCGTAAAGGGCTCAGATACGCAGTATTTT,CASSLRGVKGSDTQYF